These T cell receptor beta chains were read from a single sample in a study of shared clonotypes between healthy human individuals. Profiled with immunoSEQ multiplex PCR; TCRdb holds only in-frame clones, not every one. The data hold a few million clones, with approximately 90% observed a single time. Specimen: naive CD4+ T cells from PBMCs. These receptors were collected from a man in his late teens or twenties in good health. Some clones in this sample may be carry-over from other donors' samples. The CDR3 runs from the conserved cysteine through the conserved F or W. D genes are given only for firm matches. Expanded clones get a size class; other rows say once, few or many, or leave the size out.

D,size,J,V,CDR3,DNA
TRBD1,.,TRBJ2-7,TRBV6-1,CASSETGVYEQYF,TGTGCCAGCAGTGAGACAGGGGTTTACGAGCAGTACTTC
TRBD1,.,TRBJ1-3,TRBV10-3,CAISGTGLGNTIYF,TGTGCCATCAGCGGGACAGGCCTAGGAAACACCATATATTTT
.,.,TRBJ2-1,TRBV6-1,CASSEWGYNEQFF,TGTGCCAGCAGTGAATGGGGGTACAATGAGCAGTTCTTC
.,.,TRBJ1-1,TRBV18,CASSLLSTGSGTEAFF,TGTGCCAGCTCACTTTTAAGTACCGGGAGCGGGACTGAAGCTTTCTTT
TRBD2,.,TRBJ2-1,TRBV10-3,CAISERITGGSEQFF,TGTGCCATCAGTGAGAGGATAACAGGCGGGAGTGAGCAGTTCTTC
.,.,TRBJ2-5,TRBV9,CASSVGRSDLGETQYF,TGTGCCAGCAGCGTGGGTCGCAGTGACCTAGGAGAGACCCAGTACTTC
.,.,TRBJ2-1,TRBV6-1,CASSTVGQGVQFF,TGTGCCAGCAGTACTGTTGGCCAAGGGGTGCAGTTCTTC
.,.,TRBJ1-1,TRBV10-3,CAISAREGRDTEAFF,TGTGCCATCAGTGCAAGGGAGGGGAGGGACACTGAAGCTTTCTTT
.,.,TRBJ1-3,TRBV5-1,CASSLSPGKGSGNTIYF,TGCGCCAGCAGCTTGAGTCCGGGGAAGGGCTCTGGAAACACCATATATTTT
TRBD1,few,TRBJ1-2,TRBV2,CASSEPQGRANYGYTF,TGTGCCAGCAGTGAGCCACAGGGGCGGGCTAACTATGGCTACACCTTC
.,.,TRBJ2-5,TRBV15,CATSRSTGSWKETQYF,TGTGCCACCAGCAGGTCTACAGGGAGTTGGAAAGAGACCCAGTACTTC
.,.,TRBJ2-5,TRBV18,CASSPRWFQGKQETQYF,TGTGCCAGCTCACCACGTTGGTTCCAGGGAAAACAAGAGACCCAGTACTTC
.,.,TRBJ1-2,TRBV6-1,CASSEVWGGYGYTF,TGTGCCAGCAGTGAAGTTTGGGGTGGCTATGGCTACACCTTC
.,.,TRBJ1-4,TRBV25-1,CASSERGLPNEKLFF,TGTGCCAGCAGTGAGCGAGGATTACCTAATGAAAAACTGTTTTTT
TRBD2,.,TRBJ2-1,TRBV27,CASSAGTSGLSSYNEQFF,TGTGCCAGCAGCGCCGGGACTAGCGGGCTTAGCTCCTACAATGAGCAGTTCTTC
TRBD2,.,TRBJ2-2,TRBV7-2,CASSLIGTSGWEGELFF,TGTGCCAGCAGCTTAATCGGGACTAGCGGGTGGGAAGGGGAGCTGTTTTTT
.,.,TRBJ1-5,TRBV28,CASSSAGGHKPQHF,TGTGCCAGCAGTTCGGCTGGGGGTCACAAGCCCCAGCATTTT
.,.,TRBJ1-4,TRBV10-2,CASSDWEGTEKLFF,TGCGCCAGCAGTGACTGGGAGGGGACTGAAAAACTGTTTTTT
.,.,TRBJ1-1,TRBV5-6,CASSFKRNTEAFF,TGTGCCAGCAGCTTCAAGAGGAACACTGAAGCTTTCTTT
.,few,TRBJ1-4,TRBV6-6,CASSYGGPPNEKLFF,TGTGCCAGCAGTTATGGTGGGCCCCCTAATGAAAAACTGTTTTTT
TRBD1,.,TRBJ1-2,TRBV18,CASSRGGQGEDGYTF,TGTGCCAGCTCACGCGGAGGACAGGGAGAGGATGGCTACACCTTC
.,.,TRBJ2-2,TRBV5-6,CASSYGSPGELFF,TGTGCCAGCAGCTACGGGAGCCCCGGGGAGCTGTTTTTT
TRBD1,.,TRBJ1-5,TRBV6-1,CASSERGTALTGNQPQHF,TGTGCCAGCAGTGAAAGAGGGACAGCCTTGACTGGCAATCAGCCCCAGCATTTT
TRBD2,.,TRBJ2-1,TRBV7-2,CASSLLAGLVDEQFF,TGTGCCAGCAGCTTACTAGCGGGACTCGTAGATGAGCAGTTCTTC
.,.,TRBJ1-3,TRBV7-6,CASSREDTGNTIYF,TGTGCCAGCAGTCGTGAGGACACTGGAAACACCATATATTTT
.,few,TRBJ1-5,TRBV5-1,CASSLGEINQPQHF,TGCGCCAGCAGCTTGGGGGAAATCAATCAGCCCCAGCATTTT
TRBD2,.,TRBJ2-1,TRBV10-3,CAISVSSGNNEQFF,TGTGCCATCAGTGTATCTAGCGGGAATAATGAGCAGTTCTTC
TRBD1,.,TRBJ2-1,TRBV28,CASSTRKGQGYNEQFF,TGTGCCAGCAGCACGCGTAAGGGACAGGGCTACAATGAGCAGTTCTTC
.,.,TRBJ1-2,TRBV4-2,CASSPPSTAYGYTF,TGTGCCAGCAGCCCCCCCTCAACAGCCTATGGCTACACCTTC
TRBD1,.,TRBJ1-2,TRBV28,CASSSGGTDYGYTF,TGTGCCAGCAGTTCCGGAGGGACAGACTATGGCTACACCTTC
.,.,TRBJ2-1,TRBV10-3,CAISESWVSYNEQFF,TGTGCCATCAGTGAGTCGTGGGTCTCCTACAATGAGCAGTTCTTC
.,.,TRBJ2-2,TRBV6-6,CASNTPQGLDTGELFF,TGTGCCAGCAATACCCCGCAGGGCTTGGACACCGGGGAGCTGTTTTTT
.,.,TRBJ2-1,TRBV2,CASRGAGNEQFF,TGTGCCAGCAGAGGGGCGGGAAATGAGCAGTTCTTC
.,.,TRBJ2-2,TRBV7-9,CASNPSSGLNTGELFF,TGTGCCAGCAACCCCTCCAGCGGGCTAAACACCGGGGAGCTGTTTTTT
.,.,TRBJ1-5,TRBV7-9,CASSSEQPQHF,TGTGCCAGCAGCTCAGAGCAGCCCCAGCATTTT
TRBD1,.,TRBJ1-4,TRBV2,CASTGQFNEKLFF,TGTGCCAGTACGGGACAGTTTAATGAAAAACTGTTTTTT
.,.,TRBJ1-2,TRBV4-1,CASSQEWGRGAFGYTF,TGCGCCAGCAGCCAAGAATGGGGCAGGGGCGCCTTTGGCTACACCTTC
.,.,TRBJ2-6,TRBV28,CASSPAQSSGANVLTF,TGTGCCAGCAGTCCCGCTCAGAGCTCTGGGGCCAACGTCCTGACTTTC
.,.,TRBJ1-2,TRBV11-2,CASSQDGYGYTF,TGTGCCAGCAGCCAGGACGGCTATGGCTACACCTTC
.,.,TRBJ1-2,TRBV6-1,CASSEGGVGANYGYTF,TGTGCCAGCAGTGAAGGGGGGGTTGGCGCTAACTATGGCTACACCTTC
TRBD1,.,TRBJ2-7,TRBV5-8,CASSLEQGATYEQYF,TGTGCCAGCAGCTTGGAACAGGGGGCCACCTACGAGCAGTACTTC
.,.,TRBJ2-5,TRBV5-4,CASSQDRSYQETQYF,TGTGCCAGCAGCCAAGACAGGAGCTATCAAGAGACCCAGTACTTC
.,.,TRBJ1-4,TRBV2,CASSDRGGEKLFF,TGTGCCAGCAGTGATAGGGGGGGGGAAAAACTGTTTTTT
.,.,TRBJ2-7,TRBV7-9,CASSSRTYEQYF,TGTGCCAGCAGCTCGAGGACCTACGAGCAGTACTTC
TRBD1,.,TRBJ1-1,TRBV10-2,CASSLQGTNTEAFF,TGCGCCAGCAGCTTACAGGGGACCAACACTGAAGCTTTCTTT
.,.,TRBJ2-2,TRBV5-1,CASSLGSGNTGELFF,TGCGCCAGCAGCTTGGGTAGCGGGAACACCGGGGAGCTGTTTTTT
.,.,TRBJ1-2,TRBV5-4,CASSFPGANYGYTF,TGTGCCAGCAGCTTCCCGGGCGCTAACTATGGCTACACCTTC
.,.,TRBJ2-2,TRBV7-3,CASSLGQGGLFF,TGTGCCAGCAGCTTGGGTCAAGGAGGGCTGTTTTTT
TRBD1,.,TRBJ1-5,TRBV6-5,CASRGQGDQPQHF,TGTGCCAGCAGGGGACAGGGAGATCAGCCCCAGCATTTT
TRBD1,.,TRBJ1-4,TRBV7-9,CASSYGQGRPSEKLFF,TGTGCCAGCAGCTACGGACAGGGCCGTCCCTCTGAAAAACTGTTTTTT
TRBD1,.,TRBJ1-1,TRBV10-3,CAISVDRDRAKAFF,TGTGCCATCAGTGTAGACCGGGACAGGGCGAAAGCTTTCTTT
.,.,TRBJ1-2,TRBV5-4,CASSDNGVQAGGYTF,TGTGCCAGCAGCGATAACGGCGTCCAGGCTGGCGGCTACACCTTC
.,.,TRBJ1-2,TRBV5-6,CASSSGLHYGYTF,TGTGCCAGCAGCTCGGGACTCCACTATGGCTACACCTTC
.,once,TRBJ2-7,TRBV10-3,CAISDRGRQMSEQYF,TGTGCCATCAGTGATAGGGGACGCCAAATGAGCGAGCAGTACTTC
TRBD2,.,TRBJ2-7,TRBV7-8,CASSLAPGLLTYEQYF,TGTGCCAGCAGCTTAGCTCCGGGACTACTGACCTACGAGCAGTACTTC